The entry below gives a single TCR beta chain sequence along with its context. What it binds is unknown. Assay used: immunoSEQ multiplex PCR; TCRdb lists only in-frame clones, some missing. The sample has more than 90,000 clones, more than 60% seen once. These data belong to a study of PD-1 blockade in mismatch repair-deficient tumors. On the study more broadly: All were previously treated, progressing patients with about 11 mismatch repair-deficient cancer types. Study findings and constraints: Tumor-resident clones, often undetectable pretreatment in blood, expanded then contracted after pembrolizumab.

CDR1 is SEHNR and CDR2 is FQNEAQ in the germline V gene (reference sequence). The CDR3 length is 11 residues. Trimming removed 8 bases from V and 5 bases from J, with 7 bases in between. The sample in question was peripheral blood, obtained approximately 64 weeks after starting pembrolizumab. V is TRBV7-9 and J is TRBJ2-1; D not certain. The receptor was derived from an adult with mismatch repair-deficient cancer. In DNA form, the CDR3 reads TGTGCCAGCGTTTCAGACAATGAGCAGTTCTTC. Protein sequence: CASVSDNEQFF.